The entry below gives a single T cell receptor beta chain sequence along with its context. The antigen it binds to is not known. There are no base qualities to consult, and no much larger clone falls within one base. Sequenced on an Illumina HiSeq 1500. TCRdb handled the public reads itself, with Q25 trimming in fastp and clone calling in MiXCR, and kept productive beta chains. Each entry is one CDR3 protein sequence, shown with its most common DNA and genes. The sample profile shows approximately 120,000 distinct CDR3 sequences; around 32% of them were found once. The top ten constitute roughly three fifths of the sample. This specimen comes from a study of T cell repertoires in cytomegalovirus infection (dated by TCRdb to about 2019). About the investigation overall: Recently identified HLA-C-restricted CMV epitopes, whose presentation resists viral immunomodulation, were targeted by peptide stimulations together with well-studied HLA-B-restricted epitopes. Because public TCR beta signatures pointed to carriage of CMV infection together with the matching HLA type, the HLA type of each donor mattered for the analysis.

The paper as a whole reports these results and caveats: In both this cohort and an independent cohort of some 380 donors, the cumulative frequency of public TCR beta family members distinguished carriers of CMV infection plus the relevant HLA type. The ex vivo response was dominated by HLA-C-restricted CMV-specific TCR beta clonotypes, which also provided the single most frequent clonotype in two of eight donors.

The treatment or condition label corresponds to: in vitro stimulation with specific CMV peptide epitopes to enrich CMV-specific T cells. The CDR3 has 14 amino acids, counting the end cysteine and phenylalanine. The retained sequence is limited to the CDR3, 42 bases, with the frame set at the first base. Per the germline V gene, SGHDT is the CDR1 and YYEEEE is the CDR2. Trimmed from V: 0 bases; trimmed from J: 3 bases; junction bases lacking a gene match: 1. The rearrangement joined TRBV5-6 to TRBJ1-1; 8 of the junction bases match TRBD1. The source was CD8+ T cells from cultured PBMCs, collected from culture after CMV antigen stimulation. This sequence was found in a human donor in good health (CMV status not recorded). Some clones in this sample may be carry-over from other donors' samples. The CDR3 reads CASSLGGQDTEAFF. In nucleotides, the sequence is TGTGCCAGCAGCTTGGGGGGACAGGACACTGAAGCTTTCTTT.